The 21 T cell receptor beta chains listed next were all sequenced from one sample in a study of human T cells and chemical hapten exposure. TCRdb called the RACE reads again in MiXCR, with one record for every CDR3 protein. Of more than 80,000 distinct CDR3 sequences listed, 10% to 13% are singletons. Sample time point: pre-sensitization, week 0. The treatment is: therapeutic diphenylcyclopropenone sensitization with weekly scalp DPC. The source material was whole blood, sampled in connection with sensitization to the hapten diphenylcyclopropenone (DPC). All receptors come from an older woman with alopecia areata. Some clones in this sample may be carry-over from other donors' samples.

This clonotype was seen repeatedly, ten times or more. The chain joins TRBV6-5 to TRBJ2-3; possibly TRBD2 for D (6 bases). V was trimmed by 5 bases and J by 3 bases, leaving 21 bases between them. The germline gives CDR1 MNHEY, CDR2 SVGAGI. There are 17 residues in the CDR3. CDR3 coding DNA: TGTGCCAGCAGTACCGGTCCGAATAGCGGAACGACAGATACGCAGTATTTT. This codes for CASSTGPNSGTTDTQYF.

This clonotype was seen repeatedly, ten times or more. V and J are TRBV18 and TRBJ1-5, with 10 bases fitting TRBD1. This CDR3 contains 17 residues. Germline V CDR1 and CDR2: KGHSH, LQKENI. V shed 6 bases and J 0 bases; nucleotides not matched to a gene: 8. CDR3 sequence reads: CASSPGQGPYSNQPQHF. CDR3 coding DNA: TGTGCCAGCTCCCCGGGACAGGGGCCTTATAGCAATCAGCCCCAGCATTTT.

A word on this clonotype: At one end the junction does not follow the germline gene, possibly because of a read error. The J gene is TRBJ1-5, the V gene TRBV6-2 or TRBV6-3; D is uncertain. The CDR3 totals 13 residues. CDR1 is MNHEY, CDR2 SVGEGT, per germline. DNA for the CDR3: TGTGCCAGCAGTTATTCTGGGATCCAGCTCCAGCATTTT. This sequence encodes CASSYSGIQLQHF.

This clonotype was counted at least ten times. This sequence joins TRBV5-1 and TRBJ2-2, with D possibly matching TRBD1 (6 bases). The V end was cut by 2 bases, the J end by 1 base, with 15 bases between. Germline V lookup: CDR1 SGHRS, CDR2 YFSETQ. This CDR3 spans 17 amino acids. The CDR3 here is CASSFIPPGQNTGELFF. In nucleotides, the CDR3 is TGCGCCAGCAGCTTTATACCACCGGGACAGAACACCGGGGAGCTGTTTTTT.

In its sample, this clonotype was seen many times. This chain links TRBV7-6 with TRBJ2-5; 9 bases are shared with TRBD2. Germline V gene sequence: CDR1 SGHVS, CDR2 FNYEAQ. The trim removed 0 bases at V and 5 bases at J, leaving 7 bases unmatched. The CDR3 totals 16 residues. The CDR3 DNA sequence: TGTGCCAGCAGCTTAGCACCTAGCGGGGAGCGGGAGACCCAGTACTTC. This sequence encodes CASSLAPSGERETQYF. Complete variable domain (other parts from reference TRBV7-6 and TRBJ2-5): GAGVSQSPRYKVTKRGQDVALRCDPISGHVSLYWYRQALGQGPEFLTYFNYEAQQDKSGLPNDRFSAERPEGSISTLTIQRTEQRDSAMYRCASSLAPSGERETQYFGPGTRLLVL.

This clonotype was observed at least ten times. V and J are TRBV20-1 and TRBJ1-2, with TRBD1 as a possible D gene (6 bases). Germline V gives CDR1 DFQATT, CDR2 SNEGSKA (reference sequence). CDR3 length: 13 amino acids. Trimming took 3 bases from V and 4 from J, leaving 12 bases between them. The CDR3 here is CSASPDRSYGYTF. The CDR3 DNA sequence: TGCAGTGCTAGTCCTGACAGGAGCTATGGCTACACCTTC.

This clonotype was detected many times. The V and J genes are TRBV18 and TRBJ2-6, with 7 bases matching TRBD2. The CDR3 consists of 19 residues. With 3 bases clipped from V and 4 bases from J, the junction kept 15 bases outside the gene matches. Germline V lookup: CDR1 KGHSH, CDR2 LQKENI. The CDR3 region has the DNA TGTGCCAGCTCACCCCGCAGCGGGACCTCTCGCCCAGGGGCCAACGTCCTGACTTTC. Its protein product is CASSPRSGTSRPGANVLTF.

This clonotype was counted between two and nine times. The chain carries TRBV6-2 or TRBV6-3 and TRBJ2-7; 7 positions agree with TRBD2. Per germline, CDR1 MNHEY and CDR2 SVGEGT. CDR3 length equals 15 residues. The V segment lost 4 bases and the J segment 2 bases; nucleotides outside the gene matches: 8. DNA of the CDR3: TGTGCCAGCAGTTCGACTAGCATGTTTCCCTACGAGCAGTACTTC. Encoded protein: CASSSTSMFPYEQYF.

This clonotype was seen at least ten times. The rearrangement links TRBV5-8 to TRBJ1-5; perhaps TRBD1 as D (6 bases). Trimming removed 5 bases at V and 7 bases at J, with 10 bases between. The V gene's germline CDR1 is SGHTS and CDR2 YDEGEE. The CDR3 length is 12 residues. In DNA form, the CDR3 reads TGTGCCAGCAGATCCAGGGGCCAGCCCCAGCATTTT. Translating it yields CASRSRGQPQHF.

In this sample, this clonotype turned up once. The chain employs TRBV29-1 and TRBJ2-5, with D perhaps TRBD1 (5 bases). CDR1 and CDR2 from the germline V gene are SQVTM and ANQGSEA. This CDR3 has 14 amino acids. V gave up 6 bases and J gave up 3 bases, with 17 bases separating them. The CDR3 sequence: CSVGAWQGEETQYF. CDR3 in DNA: TGCAGCGTGGGTGCGTGGCAGGGCGAAGAGACCCAGTACTTC. The full variable domain, its missing parts supplied by reference TRBV29-1 and TRBJ2-5, is SAVISQKPSRDICQRGTSLTIQCQVDSQVTMMFWYRQQPGQSLTLIATANQGSEATYESGFVIDKFPISRPNLTFSTLTVSNMSPEDSSIYLCSVGAWQGEETQYFGPGTRLLVL.

This clonotype turned up a few times. The V and J genes are TRBV7-8 and TRBJ2-5; TRBD2 matches 10 bases. CDR1 is SGHVS, CDR2 FQNEAQ, per germline. The CDR3 length is 16 residues. V was pared by 5 bases and J by 7 bases, with 13 bases of the junction left unmatched. CDR3 residues: CASSPHWTSGTGTQYF. In nucleotides, the CDR3 is TGTGCCAGCAGCCCACACTGGACTAGCGGTACCGGGACCCAGTACTTC.

Many counts were recorded for this clonotype. The chain recombines TRBV27 with TRBJ2-2; D perhaps matches TRBD1 (5 bases). The germline V gene has CDR1 MNHEY and CDR2 SMNVEV (reference sequence). CDR3 length: 15 residues. Trimming removed 1 base at V and 4 bases at J, with 10 bases between. DNA of the CDR3: TGTGCCAGCAGTTTATTAGGACAAGTCACCGGGGAGCTGTTTTTT. It specifies CASSLLGQVTGELFF.

In its sample, this clonotype was seen many times. This chain uses TRBV3-1 with TRBJ2-1; 8 bases are a match to TRBD2. Germline trimming cut 4 bases from V and 9 bases from J; bases unmatched to any gene: 2. The CDR3 is made up of 12 amino acids. Per the germline V gene, CDR1 is LGHDT and CDR2 is YNNKEL (reference sequence). The CDR3 DNA reads TGTGCCAGCAGCCCCGGGACTAGTGAGCAGTTCTTC. Amino acids: CASSPGTSEQFF.

In its sample, this clonotype was seen a few times. The chain links TRBV20-1 to TRBJ2-3; D may match TRBD1 or TRBD2 (5 bases each). Germline values: CDR1 DFQATT, CDR2 SNEGSKA (reference sequence). Trimming took 0 bases from V and 7 from J, leaving 14 bases between them. CDR3 length: 14 amino acids. CDR3 nucleotide sequence: TGCAGTGCTAGAGATAACGGGGCGGGCCATACGCAGTATTTT. Translated: CSARDNGAGHTQYF.

On this clonotype: This clone may be a read error of a much larger clone one base away. The rearrangement links TRBV12-3 or TRBV12-4 to TRBJ2-7; TRBD1 might be the D (5 bases). The CDR3 totals 14 residues. Here the CDR3 DNA reads TGTACCAGCAGTTGGGGCCATCCCCATTACGAGCAGTACTTC. Residues: CTSSWGHPHYEQYF.

A note on this clonotype: Since no conserved phenylalanine or tryptophan closes the CDR3, a read error is the likely cause. The CDR3 region has the DNA TGTGCCAGCAGCACCAACTGGCCCGGGGAGCTGTTTTAT. This encodes CASSTNWPGELFY. The chain uses TRBV7-3 and TRBJ2-2; no clear D gene. Germline CDR1 is SGHTA and CDR2 is FQGTGA. The CDR3 consists of 13 residues. The V end lost 5 bases, the J end lost 6 bases, and 10 bases lay between the germline ends.

The sample holds many counts of this clonotype. V usage is TRBV6-6 and J usage is TRBJ2-3; D unresolved. V shed 7 bases and J shed 6 bases, with 8 bases lying between them. This CDR3 region has 11 residues. The germline V gene has CDR1 MNHNY and CDR2 SVGAGI (reference sequence). The CDR3 loop is CASTFKDTQYF. DNA for the CDR3: TGTGCCAGCACCTTCAAGGATACGCAGTATTTT.

This clonotype came up many times. The chain couples TRBV18 to TRBJ2-1; 11 bases map to TRBD2. The junction had 1 base not matched to a gene; V was cut back by 0 bases and J by 3 bases. Germline V CDR1 and CDR2: KGHSH, LQKENI. The CDR3 covers 16 residues. CDR3 amino acids: CASSPPGTSGYNEQFF. The CDR3 nucleotides read TGTGCCAGCTCACCACCCGGGACTAGCGGCTACAATGAGCAGTTCTTC.

This clonotype showed up many times. The chain links TRBV18 to TRBJ1-5; no definite D call. The CDR3 loop spans 15 amino acids. CDR1 KGHSH and CDR2 LQKENI come from the germline V gene. Trimming left V 2 bases short and J 0 bases short, with 8 bases between. Written as DNA, the CDR3 is TGTGCCAGCTCACCAACGGCTAATAGCAATCAGCCCCAGCATTTT. Its translation is CASSPTANSNQPQHF.

This clonotype occurred a few times. The V call is TRBV12-3 or TRBV12-4, the J call TRBJ2-5; D gene unclear. The V end lost 8 bases, the J end lost 1 base, and 11 bases lay between the germline ends. The CDR3 spans 13 residues. The CDR3 protein is CASGKAAQETQYF. Written as DNA, the CDR3 is TGTGCCAGCGGCAAGGCGGCCCAAGAGACCCAGTACTTC.

This clonotype was seen more than once but under ten times. The chain carries TRBV5-4 and TRBJ2-3, with 10 bases lining up with TRBD1. The CDR3 has 18 residues. Germline assignment: CDR1 SGHNT and CDR2 YYREEE (reference sequence). Trimming removed 3 bases from V and 3 bases from J; junction bases left unmatched: 13. The CDR3 DNA follows: TGTGCCAGCAGCTCAACGACCGGGACAGGGGTAGGAACAGATACGCAGTATTTT. Its protein is CASSSTTGTGVGTDTQYF.